This TCR beta chain is from a study of radiotherapy plus CTLA-4 blockade in lung cancer (dated by TCRdb to 2016 to 2019). Regarding the complete study: Objective responses occurred in about 20% of enrolled patients, and 30% to 40% achieved disease control.

Beyond this particular receptor, the publication reports: After treatment with radiotherapy and ipilimumab, TCR clones that came from tumors expanded in the peripheral blood. The strongest predictors of response, as reported, were early dynamic changes in blood T cell clones along with a rise in serum interferon-beta after radiation.

This clone has only one observation. Its antigen is currently not known. Base quality data are lacking; no much larger clone is found one base away. In this study, focal radiation therapy paired with CTLA-4 blockade (ipilimumab) was tested in patients who had chemo-refractory metastatic non-small-cell lung cancer. Library construction relied on the immunoSEQ multiplex PCR assay. TCRdb mirrors the immuneACCESS table, restricted to in-frame sequences. Some clones are absent from its copies; in checked studies, under half trace to an unresolved V gene, and the reason for the others is unknown. The sample data list 60,000 to 85,000 clones, and 85% to 90% of these were observed just once. The ten largest clones take up 0.85% to 0.95% of the sample. The CDR3 contains 14 residues, cysteine and phenylalanine counted. The retained sequence is limited to the CDR3, 42 bases, with the frame set at the first base. Between the V and J ends, shortened by 5 bases and 2 bases respectively, the junction contains 10 bases. CDR1 MGHRA and CDR2 YSYEKL are derived from the germline V gene.

The chain links TRBV4-1 with TRBJ2-1; the D gene is perhaps TRBD2, on 6 matching bases. Sequenced here: peripheral blood, sampled from a patient treated with radiotherapy plus ipilimumab. This receptor was taken from a human donor with non-small cell lung cancer who had stable disease on radiotherapy plus ipilimumab. The sequenced DNA: TGCGCCAGCAGCTTGGACTACCCCTACAATGAGCAGTTCTTC. Translated, this is CASSLDYPYNEQFF.